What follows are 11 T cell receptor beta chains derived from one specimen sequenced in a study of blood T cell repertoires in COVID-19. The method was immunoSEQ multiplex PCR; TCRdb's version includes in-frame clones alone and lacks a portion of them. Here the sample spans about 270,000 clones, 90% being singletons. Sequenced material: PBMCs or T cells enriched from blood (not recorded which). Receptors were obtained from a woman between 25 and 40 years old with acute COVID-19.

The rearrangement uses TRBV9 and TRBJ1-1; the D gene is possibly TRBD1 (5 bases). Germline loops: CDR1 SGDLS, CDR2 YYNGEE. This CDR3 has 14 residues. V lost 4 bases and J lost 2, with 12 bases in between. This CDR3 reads CASSLRGLNTEAFF. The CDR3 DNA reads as TGTGCCAGCAGCTTGCGGGGACTTAACACTGAAGCTTTCTTT.

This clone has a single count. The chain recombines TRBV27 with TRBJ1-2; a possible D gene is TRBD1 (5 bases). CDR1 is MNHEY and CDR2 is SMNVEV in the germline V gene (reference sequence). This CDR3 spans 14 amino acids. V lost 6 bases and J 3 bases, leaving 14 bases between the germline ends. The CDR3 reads CASRTSQGYYGYTF. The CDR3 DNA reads TGTGCCAGCAGGACGTCCCAGGGCTACTATGGCTACACCTTC.

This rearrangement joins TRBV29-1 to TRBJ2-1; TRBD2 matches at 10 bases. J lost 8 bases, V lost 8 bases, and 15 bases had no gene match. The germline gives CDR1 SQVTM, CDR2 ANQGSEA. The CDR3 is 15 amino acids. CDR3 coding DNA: TGCAGCACTGAGGGGGCTAGCGGGAGTGTCGATGAGCAGTTCTTC. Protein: CSTEGASGSVDEQFF.

CDR3 sequence reads: CASRPPGLRLYEQYF. The CDR3 nucleotides are TGTGCCAGCAGACCCCCGGGACTACGGCTTTACGAGCAGTACTTC. The chain recombines TRBV11-2 with TRBJ2-7; 7 positions agree with TRBD2. CDR1 SGHAT and CDR2 FQNNGV come from the germline V gene. This CDR3 comprises 15 residues. J was trimmed by 4 bases and V by 6 bases; bases with no gene match: 12.

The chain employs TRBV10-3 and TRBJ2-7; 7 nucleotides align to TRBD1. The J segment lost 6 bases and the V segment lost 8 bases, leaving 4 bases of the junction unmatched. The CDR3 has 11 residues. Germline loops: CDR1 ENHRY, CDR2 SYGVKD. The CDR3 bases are TGTGCCATCCGAGACAGGGCCGAGCAGTACTTC. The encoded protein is CAIRDRAEQYF.

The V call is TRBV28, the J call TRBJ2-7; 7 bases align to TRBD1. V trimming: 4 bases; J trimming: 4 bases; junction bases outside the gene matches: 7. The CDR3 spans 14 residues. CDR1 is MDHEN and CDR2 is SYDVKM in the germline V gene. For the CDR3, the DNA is TGTGCCAGCAGTTCGCCCGACAGGGCTTACGAGCAGTACTTC. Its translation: CASSSPDRAYEQYF.

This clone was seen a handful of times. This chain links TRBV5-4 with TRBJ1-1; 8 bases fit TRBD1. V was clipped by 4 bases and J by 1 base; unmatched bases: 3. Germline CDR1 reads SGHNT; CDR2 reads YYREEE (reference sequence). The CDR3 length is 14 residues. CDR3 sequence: CASSKGQENTEAFF. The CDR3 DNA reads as TGTGCCAGCAGCAAGGGACAGGAGAACACTGAAGCTTTCTTT.

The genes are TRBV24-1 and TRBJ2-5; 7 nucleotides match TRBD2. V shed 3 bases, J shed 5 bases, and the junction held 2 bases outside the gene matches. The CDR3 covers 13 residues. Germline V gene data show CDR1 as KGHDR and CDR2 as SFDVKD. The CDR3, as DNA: TGTGCCACCAGTGATCTAGCGGACGAGACCCAGTACTTC. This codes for CATSDLADETQYF.

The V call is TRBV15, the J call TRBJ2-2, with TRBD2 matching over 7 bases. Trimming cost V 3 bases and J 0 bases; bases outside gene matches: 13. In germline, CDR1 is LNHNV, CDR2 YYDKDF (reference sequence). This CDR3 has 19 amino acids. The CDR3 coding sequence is TGTGCCACCAGCAGGATAACACTGGGACTAAACGCGAACACCGGGGAGCTGTTTTTT. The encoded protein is CATSRITLGLNANTGELFF.

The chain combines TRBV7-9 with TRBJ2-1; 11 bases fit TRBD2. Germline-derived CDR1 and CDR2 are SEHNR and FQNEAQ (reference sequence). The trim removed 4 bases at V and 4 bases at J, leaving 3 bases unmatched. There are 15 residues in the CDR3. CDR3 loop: CASSSGTSGYNEQFF. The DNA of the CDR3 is TGTGCCAGCAGCTCGGGGACTAGCGGATACAATGAGCAGTTCTTC.

The CDR3 sequence: CASRRPGLAGVETGELFF. The CDR3 region has the DNA TGTGCCAGCAGACGGCCGGGACTAGCGGGAGTGGAGACCGGGGAGCTGTTTTTT. The chain combines TRBV28 with TRBJ2-2; 14 bases fit TRBD2. The germline V gene has CDR1 MDHEN and CDR2 SYDVKM. V was clipped by 6 bases and J by 5 bases; unmatched bases: 11. This CDR3 comprises 18 residues.